This T cell receptor (beta chain) was retrieved from a study of vaccination and CD4 T cells after COVID-19. Study as a whole: Samples after vaccination came a median approximately 2.5 months past dose two, ranging 14 to 241.

The sample's treatment: approximately 9-day PBMC culture with coronavirus spike peptide pools or control peptides (ViraFEST assay). Sequence data for DNA of cultured CD4+ T cells were generated by the Oncomine TCR Beta short-read assay. The authors extracted genomic DNA from cultured CD4+ T cells. TCRdb reprocessed the PCR reads via MiXCR and lists one record per CDR3 protein. The data hold more than 20,000 distinct CDR3 sequences, with roughly two fifths observed a single time. On this clonotype itself: Its antigen is undetermined.

Germline lookup yields CDR1 LNHDA and CDR2 SQIVND (reference sequence). The CDR3 contains 14 residues. The V end lost 7 bases, the J end lost 5 bases, and 17 bases lay between the germline ends. The source material was CD4+ T cells from blood, cultured in vitro, sampled before SARS-CoV-2 vaccination. The rearrangement links TRBV19 to TRBJ2-5; D call uncertain. This clonotype was sampled from a human donor who had recovered from COVID-19. The CDR3 nucleotides are TGTGCCAGTAAGGGAAAAACGGTGGGGGAGACCCAGTACTTC. Translated, it gives CASKGKTVGETQYF.